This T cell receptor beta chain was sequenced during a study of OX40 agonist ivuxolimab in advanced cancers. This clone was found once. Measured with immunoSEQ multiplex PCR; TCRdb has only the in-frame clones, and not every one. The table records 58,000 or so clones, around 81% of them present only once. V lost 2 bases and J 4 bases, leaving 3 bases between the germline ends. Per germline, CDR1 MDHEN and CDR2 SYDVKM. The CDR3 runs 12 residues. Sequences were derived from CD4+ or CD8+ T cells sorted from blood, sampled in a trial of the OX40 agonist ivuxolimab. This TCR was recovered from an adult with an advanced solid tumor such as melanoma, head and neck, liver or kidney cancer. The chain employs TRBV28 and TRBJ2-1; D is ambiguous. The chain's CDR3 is CASSLRYNEQFF. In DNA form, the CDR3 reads TGTGCCAGCAGTTTAAGGTACAATGAGCAGTTCTTC.